This T cell receptor (beta chain) stems from a study of post-analysis software for immune sequencing data. Study information: Some patients lacked subtype; others had relapsing-remitting, secondary progressive or progressive-relapsing disease.

For this clonotype: The antigen is not known.

General study points: F measure clustering grouped samples strongly by preparation batch. Five or six TRBV segments were significantly more frequent in patients than in controls. TRBV5-6, TRBV5-1 and TRBV20-1 were among these segments. People with multiple sclerosis had a significantly lower normalized Chao1 diversity than controls did.

This CDR3 contains 14 residues. Germline loops: CDR1 SGHDT, CDR2 YYEEEE. Between the trimmed V and J ends, which lost 4 bases and 1 base, there was a span of 11 bases. Each TCR beta cDNA library carried unique molecular identifiers. Starting from approximately 1 to 10 million T cells, the study yielded roughly 0.5 million cDNA molecules. TCRdb used MiXCR to reprocess the PCR reads, holding one entry per CDR3 protein. The table includes approximately 260,000 distinct CDR3 sequences, approximately 34% detected once. The V and J genes are TRBV5-6 and TRBJ1-1, with D possibly being TRBD1 (6 bases). The sequencing input was blood. This sequence originates from a girl aged 10-17 years with multiple sclerosis. The CDR3 DNA sequence: TGTGCCAGCAGCCCGGGACACCCGAACACTGAAGCTTTCTTT. This sequence encodes CASSPGHPNTEAFF.